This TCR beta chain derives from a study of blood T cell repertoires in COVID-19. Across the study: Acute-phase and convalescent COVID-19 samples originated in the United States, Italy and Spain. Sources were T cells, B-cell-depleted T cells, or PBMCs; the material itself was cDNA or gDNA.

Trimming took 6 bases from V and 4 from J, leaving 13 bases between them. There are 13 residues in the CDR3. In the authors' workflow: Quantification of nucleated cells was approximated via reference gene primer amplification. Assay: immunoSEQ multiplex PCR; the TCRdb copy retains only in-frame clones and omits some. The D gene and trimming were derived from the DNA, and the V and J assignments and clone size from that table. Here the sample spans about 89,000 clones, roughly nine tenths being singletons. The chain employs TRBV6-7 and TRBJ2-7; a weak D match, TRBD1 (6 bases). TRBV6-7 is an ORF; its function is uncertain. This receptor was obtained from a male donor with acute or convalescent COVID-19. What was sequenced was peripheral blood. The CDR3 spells CASRLSQGYEQYF. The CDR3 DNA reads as TGTGCCAGCAGACTCTCACAGGGATACGAGCAGTACTTC.